The following is a T cell receptor (beta chain) sequence with its context. The entry originates in a study of T cell clonotyping in hematopoietic cell transplantation. Libraries were prepared by immunoSEQ multiplex PCR; TCRdb keeps only in-frame clonotypes and omits some of them. The sample carries roughly 1,600 clones, 84% recorded once. CDR3 length equals 12 residues. The sequence was obtained from a male patient younger than 45 who had an allogeneic stem cell transplant, so T cells may come from the graft donor. Some clones in this sample may be carry-over from other donors' samples. The gene calls are TRBV21-1 and TRBJ2-7; the table's D gene call, TRBD1, was not cross checked with the DNA. TRBV21-1 is deemed a pseudogene. Sequences were derived from PBMCs, sampled 30 days after allogeneic stem cell transplant. In DNA form, the CDR3 reads TGTGCCAGCAGTTACAGGGGCTACGAGCAGTACTTC. This codes for CASSYRGYEQYF.